The following is a TCR beta chain sequence with its context. Its antigen is undetermined. The second PCR ran about 6 to 11 cycles with a sample-barcoded 5' primer and J-beta primers. With 12 random nucleotides, a template-switch adaptor tagged each individual cDNA molecule. TCRdb processed the 5' RACE reads anew with MiXCR; each CDR3 protein has one entry. This table has about 320,000 distinct CDR3 sequences, 27% appearing once. These data belong to a study of blood T cells in healthy people across ages. On the study more broadly: About one barcoded beta molecule per two T cells came from capture by template switching.

In germline, CDR1 is SGHRS, CDR2 YFSETQ. Trimming shortened V by 0 bases and J by 4 bases, and 13 bases separated the two germline ends. The CDR3 spans 15 residues. Each sample yielded at least 6 million isolated PBMCs. Study observations and caveats: Donor CMV status was unknown, possibly confounding expanded clonotype changes.

Sequencing was carried out using blood. The receptor comes from a woman aged 65 to 85 in good health. The J gene is TRBJ2-5, the V gene TRBV5-1; no firm D call. The CDR3 DNA sequence: TGCGCCAGCAGCTTGGCCTCGGCTAGGAGAGAGACCCAGTACTTC. Encoded protein: CASSLASARRETQYF. The full variable domain, in which reference TRBV5-1 and TRBJ2-5 provide the parts outside the CDR3, is KAGVTQTPRYLIKTRGQQVTLSCSPISGHRSVSWYQQTPGQGLQFLFEYFSETQRNKGNFPGRFSGRQFSNSRSEMNVSTLELGDSALYLCASSLASARRETQYFGPGTRLLVL.